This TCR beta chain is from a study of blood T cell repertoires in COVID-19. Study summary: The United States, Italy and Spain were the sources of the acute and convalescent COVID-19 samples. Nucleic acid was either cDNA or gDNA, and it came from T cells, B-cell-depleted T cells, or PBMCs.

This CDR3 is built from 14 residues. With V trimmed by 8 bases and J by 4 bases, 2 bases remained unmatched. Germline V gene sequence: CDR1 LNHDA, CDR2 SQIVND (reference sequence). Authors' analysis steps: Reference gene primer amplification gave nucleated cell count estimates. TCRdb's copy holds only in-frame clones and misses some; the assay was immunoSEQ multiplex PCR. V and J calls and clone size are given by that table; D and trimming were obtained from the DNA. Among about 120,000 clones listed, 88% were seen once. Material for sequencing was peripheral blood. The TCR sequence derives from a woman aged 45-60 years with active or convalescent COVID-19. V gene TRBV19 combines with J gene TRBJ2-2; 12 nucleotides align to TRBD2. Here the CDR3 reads CASATSGGTGELFF. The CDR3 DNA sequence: TGTGCCAGTGCGACTAGCGGGGGCACCGGGGAGCTGTTTTTT. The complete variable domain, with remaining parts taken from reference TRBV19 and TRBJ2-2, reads DGGITQSPKYLFRKEGQNVTLSCEQNLNHDAMYWYRQDPGQGLRLIYYSQIVNDFQKGDIAEGYSVSREKKESFPLTVTSAQKNPTAFYLCASATSGGTGELFFGEGSRLTVL.